This is a list of T cell receptor beta chains from one sample in a study of blood T cell repertoires in COVID-19. The method was immunoSEQ multiplex PCR; TCRdb's version includes in-frame clones alone and lacks a portion of them. The data contain about 150,000 clones, 75% to 90% of them singletons. Material for sequencing was peripheral blood. These receptors were taken from a woman in her sixties or seventies with active or convalescent COVID-19. The CDR3 runs from the conserved cysteine through the conserved F or W. Clone size is given for some rows only: seen once, a few or many times, or a class if the clone is expanded.

. TRBJ1-6 TRBV10-3 CAIRKEDGTMSPLHF
. TRBJ2-3 TRBV7-6 CASSISGGATDTQYF
few TRBJ2-1 TRBV19 CASSGGQGINEQFF
. TRBJ1-1 TRBV3-1/TRBV3-2 CASSQGTGDNTEAFF
. TRBJ1-4 TRBV18 CASSPPGSTTNEKLFF
. TRBJ2-7 TRBV18 CASSPLQTSAYEQYF
. TRBJ1-5 TRBV12-5 CASGLPGIPQHF
. TRBJ1-1 TRBV2 CASSVRNTEAFF
. TRBJ2-3 TRBV7-9 CASSTTERNTDTQYF
few TRBJ1-1 TRBV30 CAWSPSAGRGLSEAFF
. TRBJ2-5 TRBV2 CAIAWSTQETQYF
. TRBJ2-1 TRBV4-3 CASSQAPQDNEQFF
once TRBJ1-4 TRBV10-3 CAISESRVSNEKLFF
. TRBJ1-5 TRBV7-8 CASSLRDMAGNQPQHF
. TRBJ1-5 TRBV5-1 CASSSGQGNQPQHF
. TRBJ1-2 TRBV5-6 CASSFGQGAENGYTF
. TRBJ1-1 TRBV6-5 CASKTQGDTEAFF
. TRBJ2-5 TRBV5-1 CASSLAGDEETQYF
. TRBJ1-4 TRBV3-1/TRBV3-2 CASSQSGKLFF
once TRBJ1-2 TRBV3-1/TRBV3-2 CASSQDLMSGYTF
. TRBJ1-1 TRBV7-9 CASSLVGQSTEAFF
. TRBJ2-7 TRBV27 CASSLSAGAAYEQYF
. TRBJ2-1 TRBV7-2 CASSLSTSGWNEQFF
few TRBJ2-2 TRBV10-2 CASGAGGNGELFF
. TRBJ1-2 TRBV11-1 CASSPRQDSDGYTF
few TRBJ1-1 TRBV7-9 CASSLAVSLNTEAFF
. TRBJ1-4 TRBV2 CASIEVAAVNEKLFF
. TRBJ1-3 TRBV4-1 CASSQTPSLPGNTIYF
. TRBJ1-2 TRBV27 CATRRETPFPSNYGYTF
. TRBJ1-1 TRBV5-6 CASSLAGFLAFF
. TRBJ2-2 TRBV19 CASSIRQGGTGELFF
few TRBJ1-2 TRBV9 CASSPRDREPGYGYTF
. TRBJ1-2 TRBV6-2/TRBV6-3 CASSSDSPNYGYTF